These T cell receptor beta chains were read from a single sample in a study of regulatory T cells in long-lasting Graves disease. MiXCR, applied by TCRdb to the multiplex PCR reads, yields one record per CDR3 protein. This table holds 520,000 or so distinct CDR3 sequences, 12% found once. The same specimen was also included in a second study, on T cells in Graves' hyperthyroidism and ophthalmopathy.

The material sequenced was peripheral blood mononuclear cells (PBMCs), taken at new diagnosis, from a patient treated with antithyroid drugs. Receptor source: a woman younger than 45 with Graves disease. Each CDR3 is given with its conserved first and last residue. The D gene is left open where the match is weak. Expanded clones are given a class, and other clones once, few, many or no size at all.

size,V,D,J,DNA,CDR3
many,TRBV7-9,TRBD2,TRBJ2-3,TGTGCCAGCAGCTTTCTAGCGGGAGAGATGGATACGCAGTATTTT,CASSFLAGEMDTQYF
few,TRBV20-1,-,TRBJ1-2,TGCAGTGCTAGCCTCGGGGGGGACGGCGGGGGGAATGGCTACACCTTC,CSASLGGDGGGNGYTF
-,TRBV11-3,TRBD2,TRBJ2-1,TGTGCCAGCAGCTCTAGGAGGACTAGCGGGAGGGCCGTTGAGCAGTTCTTC,CASSSRRTSGRAVEQFF
-,TRBV27,-,TRBJ2-1,TGTGCCAGCAGTCCGCTGTCCAGGGCTGAGCAGTTCTTC,CASSPLSRAEQFF
few,TRBV4-1,TRBD2,TRBJ2-1,TGCGCCAGCAGCCAAGTACTAGCGGGACTCAATGAGCAGTTCTTC,CASSQVLAGLNEQFF
many,TRBV3-1,-,TRBJ1-3,TGTGCCAGCAGCCATCCCGGAAACACCATATATTTT,CASSHPGNTIYF
many,TRBV12-3/TRBV12-4,-,TRBJ2-7,TGTGCCAGCAGTTCCTCGACTAGTCTTCGCGAGCAGTACTTC,CASSSSTSLREQYF
-,TRBV9,TRBD2,TRBJ2-1,TGTGCCAGCAGCCCCCGAGGTAGCGGGAGGGGTGAGCAGTTCTTC,CASSPRGSGRGEQFF
many,TRBV10-3,-,TRBJ2-7,TGTGCCATCAGTGAGTCGGGCGAGCAGTACTTC,CAISESGEQYF
many,TRBV29-1,-,TRBJ2-1,TGCAGCGTTGAACAGCCACAGGGAAGGTCCTACAATGAGCAGTTCTTC,CSVEQPQGRSYNEQFF
-,TRBV20-1,-,TRBJ1-1,TGCAGTGCTAGAGCCGCCGGGGCCCACACTGAAGCTTTCTTT,CSARAAGAHTEAFF
many,TRBV11-3,-,TRBJ2-1,TGTGCCAGCAGCTTATCGGGCCCCCAAGGGGAGCAGTTCTTC,CASSLSGPQGEQFF
many,TRBV18,-,TRBJ2-2,TGTGCCAGCAGCTCCCCCACCGGGGAGCTGTTTTTT,CASSSPTGELFF
many,TRBV4-2,-,TRBJ2-3,TGTGCCAGCAGCCAAGGTCCAGGGGAGCGGCCCACAGATACGCAGTATTTT,CASSQGPGERPTDTQYF
many,TRBV20-1,-,TRBJ1-5,TGCAGTGCTAGAAGGTCCCCCGCATATAGCAATCAGCCCCAGCATTTT,CSARRSPAYSNQPQHF
many,TRBV7-8,-,TRBJ1-2,TGTGCCAGCAGCTTATTGCAGGGGACTAACTATGGCTACACCTTC,CASSLLQGTNYGYTF
many,TRBV6-2/TRBV6-3,-,TRBJ2-7,TGTGCCAGCAACACCGGGACGCCTTCCTACGAGCAGTACTTC,CASNTGTPSYEQYF
few,TRBV19,-,TRBJ1-1,TGTGCCAGTAGTAGGGAAAGGACATTCTACACTGAAGCTTTCTTT,CASSRERTFYTEAFF
many,TRBV4-1,TRBD2,TRBJ2-2,TGCGCCAGCAGGCCGGGACTAGCCTCATCCAAGGGAGGCGGGGAGCTGTTTTTT,CASRPGLASSKGGGELFF
-,TRBV10-2,TRBD2,TRBJ2-1,TGCGCCAGCAGAAGTACTAGCGGGAGGGCGGGGGAGCAGTTCTTC,CASRSTSGRAGEQFF
many,TRBV12-3/TRBV12-4,TRBD2,TRBJ2-1,TGTGCCAGCAAGGACCGACTAGCCAATGAGCAGTTCTTC,CASKDRLANEQFF
-,TRBV12-3/TRBV12-4,TRBD1,TRBJ2-1,TGTGCCAGCAGTTCCCAAACAGGGGGCATCAGCTACGAGCAGTTCTTC,CASSSQTGGISYEQFF
many,TRBV4-2,TRBD2,TRBJ2-7,TGTGCCAGCAGCCAAGCCGCTGGCGGGAGCAGGGACGAGCAGTACTTC,CASSQAAGGSRDEQYF
many,TRBV11-2,TRBD1,TRBJ1-1,TGTGCCAGCAGCTTACGAGGGGGCTATAGTATCACTGAAGCTTTCTTT,CASSLRGGYSITEAFF
few,TRBV2,-,TRBJ1-1,TGTGCCAGCAGTTGGGGGCCCGAAGCTCTCTTT,CASSWGPEALF
many,TRBV7-2,-,TRBJ1-5,TGTGCCAGCAGCTTAGTTGGATTTGGAGGACAGCCCCAGCATTTT,CASSLVGFGGQPQHF
few,TRBV5-1,TRBD1,TRBJ2-7,TGCGCCAGCAGCTGGGACGGGACAGCGTACTACGAGCAGTACTTC,CASSWDGTAYYEQYF
-,TRBV7-6,-,TRBJ1-1,TGTGCCAGCAGCCGCCGAAGGGGGGCTGAAGCTTTCTTT,CASSRRRGAEAFF
many,TRBV28,TRBD1,TRBJ2-1,TGTGCCAGCAGCCTCAACCCTGGACAGGTAAACAATGAGCAGTTCTTC,CASSLNPGQVNNEQFF